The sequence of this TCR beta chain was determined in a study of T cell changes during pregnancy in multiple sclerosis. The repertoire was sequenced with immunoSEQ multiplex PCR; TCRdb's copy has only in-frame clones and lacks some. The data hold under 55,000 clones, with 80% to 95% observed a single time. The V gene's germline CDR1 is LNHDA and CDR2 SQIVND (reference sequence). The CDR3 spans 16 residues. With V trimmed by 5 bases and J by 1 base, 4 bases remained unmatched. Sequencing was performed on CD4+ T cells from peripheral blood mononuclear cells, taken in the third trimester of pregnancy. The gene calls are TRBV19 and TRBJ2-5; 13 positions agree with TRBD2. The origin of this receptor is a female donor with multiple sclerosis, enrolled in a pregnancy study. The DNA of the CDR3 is TGTGCCAGTAGTCTGGGACTAGCGGGAATCCAAGAGACCCAGTACTTC. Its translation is CASSLGLAGIQETQYF.